This T cell receptor beta chain is drawn from a study of long-term antiretroviral therapy in people with HIV. The study drew at least one pre-ART and at least two post-ART PBMC samples from every donor. HIV-positive participants all received treatment in the United States. General observations from the study: Controls showed broader CDR3 length ranges than did the HIV repertoires.

It was version v3.0 of the immunoSEQ assay that was run at survey level. Sequencing aimed at about 35,000-55,000 T-cell genomes per sample. Only in-frame clones appear in the TCRdb table, and some are missing; sequencing was by immunoSEQ multiplex PCR. The table lists 15,000 to 20,000 clones, 65% to 85% of them singletons. The junction had 13 bases not matched to a gene; V was cut back by 6 bases and J by 15 bases. Germline lookup yields CDR1 SSHAT and CDR2 FNYEAQ (reference sequence). The CDR3 runs to 13 residues. Notes on this clone: What it binds is unknown.

The sequence was collected from a man between 18 and 35 years old with HIV. This sequence joins TRBV7-7 and TRBJ2-4, with 8 positions matching TRBD2. Sample: unsorted PBMCs, taken 0.1 years before starting antiretroviral therapy. CDR3 amino acids: CASSVAAGGERYF. CDR3 sequence (DNA): TGTGCCAGCAGTGTCGCGGCGGGGGGCGAAAGGTACTTC.